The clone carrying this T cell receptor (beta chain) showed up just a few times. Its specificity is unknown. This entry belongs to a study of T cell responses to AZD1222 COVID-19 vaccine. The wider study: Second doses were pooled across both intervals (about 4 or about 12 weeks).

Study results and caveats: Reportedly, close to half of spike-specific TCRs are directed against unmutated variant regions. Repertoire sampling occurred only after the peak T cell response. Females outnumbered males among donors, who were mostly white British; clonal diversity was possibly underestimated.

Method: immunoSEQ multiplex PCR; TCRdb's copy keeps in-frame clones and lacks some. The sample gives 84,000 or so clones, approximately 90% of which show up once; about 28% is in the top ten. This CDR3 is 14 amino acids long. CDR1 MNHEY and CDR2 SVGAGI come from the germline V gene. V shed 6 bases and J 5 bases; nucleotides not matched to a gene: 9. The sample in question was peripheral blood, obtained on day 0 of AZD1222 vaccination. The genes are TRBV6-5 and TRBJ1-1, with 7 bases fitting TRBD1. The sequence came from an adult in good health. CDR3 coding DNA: TGTGCCAGCAGACCCCTGACAGGGCTTACTGAAGCTTTCTTT. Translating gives CASRPLTGLTEAFF.